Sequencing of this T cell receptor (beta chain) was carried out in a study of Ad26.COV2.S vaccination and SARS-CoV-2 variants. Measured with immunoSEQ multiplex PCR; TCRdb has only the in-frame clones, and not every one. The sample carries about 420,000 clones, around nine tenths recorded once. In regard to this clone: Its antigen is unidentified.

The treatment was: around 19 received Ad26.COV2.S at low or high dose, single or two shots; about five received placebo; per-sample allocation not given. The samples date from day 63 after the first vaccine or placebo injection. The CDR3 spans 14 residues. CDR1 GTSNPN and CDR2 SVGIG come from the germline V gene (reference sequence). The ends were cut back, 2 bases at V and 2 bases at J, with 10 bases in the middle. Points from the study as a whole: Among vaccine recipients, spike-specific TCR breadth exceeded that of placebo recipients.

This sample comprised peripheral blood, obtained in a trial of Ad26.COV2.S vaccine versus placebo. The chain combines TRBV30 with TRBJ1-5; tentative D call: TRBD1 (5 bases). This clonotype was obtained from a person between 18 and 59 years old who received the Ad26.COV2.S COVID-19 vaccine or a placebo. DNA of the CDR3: TGTGCCTGGAGTAGCGGGGGTCGCAATCAGCCCCAGCATTTT. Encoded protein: CAWSSGGRNQPQHF.